This entry lists 11 T cell receptor beta chains sequenced from one sample in a study of blood T cell repertoires in COVID-19. Profiled with immunoSEQ multiplex PCR; TCRdb holds only in-frame clones, not every one. Here the sample spans 150,000 to 200,000 clones, around 79% being singletons. Sequencing was performed on peripheral blood. The receptors come from a man in his sixties with active or convalescent COVID-19.

This sequence joins TRBV9 and TRBJ2-1; possibly TRBD1 for D (6 bases). V dropped 4 bases and J dropped 0 bases, with 11 bases sitting between them. The CDR3 has 15 residues. In germline, CDR1 is SGDLS, CDR2 YYNGEE. CDR3: CASSPGHGSYNEQFF. The CDR3 DNA is TGTGCCAGCAGCCCGGGACACGGCTCCTACAATGAGCAGTTCTTC.

The V and J genes are TRBV14 and TRBJ1-1; D is undetermined. The CDR3 spans 13 residues. Germline assignment: CDR1 SGHDN and CDR2 FVKESK. V was clipped by 4 bases and J by 2 bases, with 8 bases between them. CDR3 in DNA: TGTGCCAGCAGCCCCTCCCTTAACACTGAAGCTTTCTTT. Encoded protein: CASSPSLNTEAFF.

The V gene is TRBV7-9, the J gene TRBJ1-6; D is unclear. Trimming stripped 1 base from V and 9 bases from J, with 10 bases between. The germline gives CDR1 SEHNR, CDR2 FQNEAQ (reference sequence). This CDR3 is built from 14 residues. Here the CDR3 reads CASSLGDNGSPLHF. CDR3 sequence (DNA): TGTGCCAGCAGCTTAGGCGACAATGGTTCACCCCTCCACTTT.

The DNA of the CDR3 is TGTGCCAGCAGCTTATGGGCAGTTACCTACAATGAGCAGTTCTTC. It codes for CASSLWAVTYNEQFF. V and J are TRBV7-3 and TRBJ2-1; D is uncertain. The germline CDR1 and CDR2 sequences are SGHTA and FQGTGA. The CDR3 runs to 15 residues. The V end lost 2 bases, the J end lost 2 bases, and 10 bases lay between the germline ends. Full variable domain (outside the CDR3, taken from reference TRBV7-3 and TRBJ2-1): GAGVSQTPSNKVTEKGKYVELRCDPISGHTALYWYRQSLGQGPEFLIYFQGTGAADDSGLPNDRFFAVRPEGSVSTLKIQRTERGDSAVYLCASSLWAVTYNEQFFGPGTRLTVL.

This rearrangement joins TRBV5-8 to TRBJ2-3; D may be TRBD2 (6 bases). V gave up 1 base and J gave up 6 bases, with 18 bases separating them. The CDR3 runs 16 residues. Germline-derived CDR1 and CDR2 are SGHTS and YDEGEE. The CDR3 region has the DNA TGTGCCAGCAGCTTGTATGATCCCGGGAGTCGGGATACGCAGTATTTT. It yields the protein CASSLYDPGSRDTQYF.

V and J are TRBV28 and TRBJ2-7; 7 bases are shared with TRBD1. The V gene's germline CDR1 is MDHEN and CDR2 SYDVKM. The CDR3 has 14 residues. V dropped 7 bases and J dropped 3; count of bases not matched to a gene: 9. The CDR3 DNA reads as TGTGCCAGCATCTCGGACAGGAGACTCTACGAGCAGTACTTC. It is translated as CASISDRRLYEQYF.

Concerning this clone itself: The sample contains more than one DNA sequence encoding this CDR3. The chain recombines TRBV5-1 with TRBJ2-5; tentative D call: TRBD1 (5 bases). The germline V gene encodes CDR1 SGHRS and CDR2 YFSETQ. V was clipped by 0 bases and J by 2 bases, with 8 bases between them. The CDR3 totals 14 residues. CDR3 coding DNA: TGCGCCAGCAGCTTGGAGGGGCGGCAAGAGACCCAGTACTTC. This sequence encodes CASSLEGRQETQYF.

The chain uses TRBV9 and TRBJ2-7; D might be TRBD2 (7 bases). With 0 bases removed from V and 7 bases from J, the gap between germline ends came to 17 bases. The CDR3 contains 15 residues. The germline gives CDR1 SGDLS, CDR2 YYNGEE. The CDR3 DNA is TGTGCCAGCAGCGTAGGGGGGGGGCGGGAGTCTGAGCAGTACTTC. Residues: CASSVGGGRESEQYF.

V gene TRBV7-2 combines with J gene TRBJ1-2; 10 bases map to TRBD1. The germline V gene encodes CDR1 SGHTA and CDR2 FQGNSA. V shed 2 bases, J shed 13 bases, and the junction held 19 bases outside the gene matches. This CDR3 spans 17 amino acids. In DNA form, the CDR3 reads TGTGCCAGCAGCTTAATGGCCCTCGGGACAGGGGAGGGTTCGGGCACCTTC. This sequence encodes CASSLMALGTGEGSGTF.

The V and J genes are TRBV27 and TRBJ2-6; 7 bases map to TRBD1. Germline V gene sequence: CDR1 MNHEY, CDR2 SMNVEV (reference sequence). V trimming: 6 bases; J trimming: 0 bases; junction bases outside the gene matches: 8. CDR3 length: 17 amino acids. The chain's CDR3 is CASRLTGASSGANVLTF. DNA for the CDR3: TGTGCCAGCAGACTAACAGGGGCCTCCTCTGGGGCCAACGTCCTGACTTTC. Variable domain in full (rest from reference TRBV27 and TRBJ2-6): EAQVTQNPRYLITVTGKKLTVTCSQNMNHEYMSWYRQDPGLGLRQIYYSMNVEVTDKGDVPEGYKVSRKEKRNFPLILESPSPNQTSLYFCASRLTGASSGANVLTFGAGSRLTVL.

This chain connects TRBV20-1 to TRBJ1-1; D gene ambiguous. This CDR3 has 13 residues. CDR1 is DFQATT, CDR2 SNEGSKA, per germline (reference sequence). The V end lost 3 bases, the J end lost 0 bases, and 8 bases lay between the germline ends. CDR3 sequence: CSASYVLNTEAFF. In DNA, the CDR3 is TGCAGTGCTAGTTATGTCCTGAACACTGAAGCTTTCTTT.